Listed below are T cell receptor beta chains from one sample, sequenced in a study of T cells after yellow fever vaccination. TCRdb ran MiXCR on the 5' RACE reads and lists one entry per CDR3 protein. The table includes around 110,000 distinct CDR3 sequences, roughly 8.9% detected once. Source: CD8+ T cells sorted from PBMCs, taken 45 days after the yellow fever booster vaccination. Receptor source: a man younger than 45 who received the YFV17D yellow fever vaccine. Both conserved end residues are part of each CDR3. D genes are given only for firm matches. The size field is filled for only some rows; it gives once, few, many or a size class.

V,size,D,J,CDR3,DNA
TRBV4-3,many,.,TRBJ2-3,CASSQETRADTQYF,TGCGCCAGCAGCCAAGAGACTAGAGCAGATACGCAGTATTTT
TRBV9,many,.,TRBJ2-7,CASSASGESYEQYF,TGTGCCAGCAGCGCGTCAGGGGAGTCCTACGAGCAGTACTTC
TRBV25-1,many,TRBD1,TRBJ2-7,CASSEWDRDPYKQYF,TGTGCCAGCAGTGAATGGGACAGGGACCCCTATAAGCAGTACTTC
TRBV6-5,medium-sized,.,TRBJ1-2,CASSYSGGYDGYTF,TGTGCCAGCAGTTACTCTGGGGGGTACGACGGCTACACCTTC
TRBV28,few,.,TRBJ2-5,CASSLLGDQKETQYF,TGTGCCAGCAGTTTACTGGGGGACCAAAAAGAGACCCAGTACTTC
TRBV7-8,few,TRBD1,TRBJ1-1,CASFRRDRQTEAFF,TGTGCCAGCTTCAGAAGGGACAGGCAGACTGAAGCTTTCTTT
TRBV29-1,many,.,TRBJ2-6,CSAETDGPTGANVLTF,TGCAGCGCTGAGACTGACGGCCCCACTGGGGCCAACGTCCTGACTTTC
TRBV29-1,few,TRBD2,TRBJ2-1,CSLGTSGMGHEQFF,TGCAGCCTAGGGACTAGCGGGATGGGACATGAGCAGTTCTTC
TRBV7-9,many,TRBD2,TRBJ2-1,CASSSRTIGTSYNEQFF,TGTGCCAGCAGCTCGCGAACAATCGGGACTAGTTACAATGAGCAGTTCTTC
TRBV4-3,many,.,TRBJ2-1,CASSQDLLASYNEQFF,TGCGCCAGCAGCCAAGATCTACTAGCCAGCTACAATGAGCAGTTCTTC
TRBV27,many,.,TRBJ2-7,CASSSSSYEQYF,TGTGCCAGCAGTTCGAGCTCCTACGAGCAGTACTTC
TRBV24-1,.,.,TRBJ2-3,CATSDLGGDTQYF,TGTGCCACCAGTGATTTGGGGGGGGATACGCAGTATTTT
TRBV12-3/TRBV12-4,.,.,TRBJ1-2,CASSASIREGYTF,TGTGCCAGCAGTGCCTCCATCCGGGAGGGCTACACCTTC
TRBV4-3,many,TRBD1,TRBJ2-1,CASSHQGQSNEQFF,TGCGCCAGCAGCCACCAGGGACAGAGCAATGAGCAGTTCTTC
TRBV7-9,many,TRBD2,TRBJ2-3,CASSYLAGVSTDTQYF,TGTGCCAGCAGCTATTTAGCGGGAGTGAGCACAGATACGCAGTATTTT
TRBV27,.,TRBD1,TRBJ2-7,CASSLSRGFEVEQYF,TGTGCCAGCAGTTTATCCAGGGGGTTTGAGGTCGAGCAGTACTTC
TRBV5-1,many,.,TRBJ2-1,CASSLCSF,TGCGCCAGCAGCTTATGCAGCTTC
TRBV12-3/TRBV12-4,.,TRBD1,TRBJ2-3,CASSEPGGEGSVGNTQYF,TGTGCCAGCAGTGAACCAGGGGGCGAAGGGTCGGTCGGGAATACGCAGTATTTT
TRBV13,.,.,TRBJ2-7,CAMGPGQGVDEQYF,TGTGCCATGGGCCCCGGGCAGGGCGTCGACGAGCAGTACTTC
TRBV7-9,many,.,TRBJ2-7,CASRTREGNEQYF,TGTGCCAGCAGAACCCGGGAAGGGAACGAGCAGTACTTC
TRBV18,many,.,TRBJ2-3,CASSPPPESGTDTQYF,TGTGCCAGCTCACCACCCCCAGAGTCGGGCACAGATACGCAGTATTTT
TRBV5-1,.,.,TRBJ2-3,CASSSGLPDTQYF,TGCGCCAGCAGCTCCGGTTTACCAGATACGCAGTATTTT
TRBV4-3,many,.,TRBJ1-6,CASSQDATGPSPLHF,TGCGCCAGCAGCCAAGATGCGACAGGCCCTTCACCCCTCCACTTT
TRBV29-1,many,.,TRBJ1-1,CSVVSSLEAFF,TGCAGCGTTGTAAGTTCGTTGGAAGCTTTCTTT
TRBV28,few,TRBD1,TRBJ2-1,CASSVTGEDQNEQFF,TGTGCCAGCAGCGTGACAGGGGAGGATCAAAATGAGCAGTTCTTC
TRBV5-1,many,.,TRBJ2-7,CASSSLGAGTDEQYF,TGCGCCAGCAGCTCCCTCGGGGCAGGTACGGACGAGCAGTACTTC
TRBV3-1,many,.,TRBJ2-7,CASSQAGTTYEQYF,TGTGCCAGCAGCCAAGCTGGGACAACCTACGAGCAGTACTTC
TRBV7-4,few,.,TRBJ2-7,CASSLEWPQGLYEQYF,TGTGCCAGCAGCTTAGAATGGCCTCAGGGGCTCTACGAGCAGTACTTC
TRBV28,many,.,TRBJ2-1,CASSFSVFNEQFF,TGTGCCAGCAGCTTTAGCGTTTTCAATGAGCAGTTCTTC